The 25 T cell receptor beta chains below all came from one sample that was sequenced in a study of cytomegalovirus exposure and HLA in healthy donors. The study ran its PCR with 60 Vbeta and 13 Jbeta primers. Produced via immunoSEQ multiplex PCR; TCRdb's table is partial and in-frame only. The table lists roughly 50,000 clones, with roughly 26% in the top ten. The sequenced sample consisted of PBMCs. The origin of the receptors is a man aged 40-49 years in good health and CMV-seropositive.

This chain connects TRBV6-6 to TRBJ2-5; D is uncertain. The CDR3 sequence is 13 residues long. Looked up from germline, CDR1 is MNHNY and CDR2 is SVGAGI (reference sequence). Between the trimmed V and J ends, which lost 2 bases and 2 bases, there was a span of 6 bases. The CDR3 loop is CASSYKEQETQYF. CDR3 bases: TGTGCCAGCAGTTACAAGGAGCAAGAGACCCAGTACTTC.

The chain carries TRBV13 and TRBJ1-2, with D perhaps matching TRBD1 (5 bases). V was pared by 7 bases and J by 6 bases, with 9 bases between. Germline V lookup: CDR1 PRHDT, CDR2 FYEKMQ (reference sequence). CDR3 size: 11 residues. In DNA, the CDR3 is TGTGCCAGCACCGCAGGGAATGGCTACACCTTC. Translated: CASTAGNGYTF.

The CDR3 sequence: CASSLEVRIANTGELFF. The CDR3 nucleotides read TGTGCCAGCAGCTTGGAGGTCAGGATCGCGAACACCGGGGAGCTGTTTTTT. V and J are TRBV5-6 and TRBJ2-2; no firm D call. The CDR3 length is 17 residues. The germline CDR1 and CDR2 sequences are SGHDT and YYEEEE. Trimming stripped 0 bases from V and 0 bases from J, with 12 bases between. Based on the CDR3 plus reference TRBV5-6 and TRBJ2-2, the full variable domain is DAGVTQSPTHLIKTRGQQVTLRCSPKSGHDTVSWYQQALGQGPQFIFQYYEEEERQRGNFPDRFSGHQFPNYSSELNVNALLLGDSALYLCASSLEVRIANTGELFFGEGSRLTVL.

The V and J genes are TRBV5-6 and TRBJ1-1; D perhaps matches TRBD1 (6 bases). Germline CDR1 SGHDT, CDR2 YYEEEE. Trimming shortened V by 4 bases and J by 6 bases, and 10 bases separated the two germline ends. The CDR3 is 12 amino acids. CDR3 sequence reads: CASSNAGAEAFF. DNA of the CDR3: TGTGCCAGCAGCAACGCAGGGGCTGAAGCTTTCTTT. The full variable domain, completed using reference TRBV5-6 and TRBJ1-1, is DAGVTQSPTHLIKTRGQQVTLRCSPKSGHDTVSWYQQALGQGPQFIFQYYEEEERQRGNFPDRFSGHQFPNYSSELNVNALLLGDSALYLCASSNAGAEAFFGQGTRLTVV.

The V call is TRBV4-1, the J call TRBJ2-1, with 10 bases aligning to TRBD1. Germline V lookup: CDR1 MGHRA, CDR2 YSYEKL. Trimming took 0 bases from V and 7 from J; bases not matched to a gene: 9. The CDR3 has 17 residues. CDR3 in amino acids: CASSQDGGQGWLNEQFF. The CDR3 region has the DNA TGCGCCAGCAGCCAAGACGGGGGACAGGGGTGGTTGAATGAGCAGTTCTTC.

J is TRBJ2-1 and V is TRBV28; D may be TRBD2 (6 bases). This CDR3 spans 11 amino acids. V was pared by 5 bases and J by 13 bases, with 12 bases between. The germline V gene encodes CDR1 MDHEN and CDR2 SYDVKM. CDR3 residues: CASSARDSQFF. The CDR3 coding sequence is TGTGCCAGCAGTGCCCGGGACTCCCAGTTCTTC. The full variable domain, with the rest looked up from reference TRBV28 and TRBJ2-1, is DVKVTQSSRYLVKRTGEKVFLECVQDMDHENMFWYRQDPGLGLRLIYFSYDVKMKEKGDIPEGYSVSREKKERFSLILESASTNQTSMYLCASSARDSQFFGPGTRLTVL.

V gene TRBV15 combines with J gene TRBJ1-2, with D possibly being TRBD1 (6 bases). Germline CDR1 and CDR2: LNHNV and YYDKDF (reference sequence). This CDR3 is built from 15 residues. Trimming removed 0 bases from V and 7 bases from J, with 15 bases in between. The CDR3 here is CATSRDRDNAGGYTF. For the CDR3, the DNA is TGTGCCACCAGCAGAGATCGGGACAACGCAGGTGGCTACACCTTC.

This rearrangement joins TRBV5-6 to TRBJ1-1, with a weak D call TRBD1 (5 bases). V was cut by 1 base and J by 5 bases, with 12 bases left in between. Looked up from germline, CDR1 is SGHDT and CDR2 is YYEEEE. The CDR3 has 14 residues. The CDR3, as DNA: TGTGCCAGCAGCTTGAAAGGGGCGGCAACTGAAGCTTTCTTT. This gives the protein CASSLKGAATEAFF.

With respect to this clone: Mismatch with germline at one junction end may stem from a read error. Distinct nucleotide sequences in the sample also encode this CDR3. The chain combines TRBV7-7 with TRBJ2-2; D may be TRBD2 (6 bases). CDR1 is SSHAT, CDR2 FNYEAQ, per germline (reference sequence). The CDR3 contains 14 residues. CDR3 in amino acids: CASSLSGGTGELFF. The CDR3 DNA reads as TGTGCTAGCAGCTTGTCTGGAGGGACCGGGGAGCTGTTTTTT.

The chain has TRBV27 and TRBJ1-2; the match to TRBD1 covers 7 bases. Germline V gives CDR1 MNHEY, CDR2 SMNVEV (reference sequence). The CDR3 loop spans 13 amino acids. Unmatched junction bases numbered 7, after V lost 7 bases and J lost 5 bases. CDR3 bases: TGTGCCAGCACCCTCAGGGGGACTTATGGCTACACCTTC. It specifies CASTLRGTYGYTF.

The V gene is TRBV19, the J gene TRBJ1-6, with 8 bases matching TRBD1. The CDR3 has 15 residues. The V gene end was trimmed by 4 bases and the J gene end by 5 bases; junction bases not matched to a gene: 4. Per the germline V gene, CDR1 is LNHDA and CDR2 is SQIVND (reference sequence). CDR3: CASSTPGQDNSPLHF. The CDR3 bases are TGTGCCAGTAGTACCCCGGGACAGGATAATTCACCCCTCCACTTT. Full variable domain (missing parts from reference TRBV19 and TRBJ1-6): DGGITQSPKYLFRKEGQNVTLSCEQNLNHDAMYWYRQDPGQGLRLIYYSQIVNDFQKGDIAEGYSVSREKKESFPLTVTSAQKNPTAFYLCASSTPGQDNSPLHFGNGTRLTVT.

The rearrangement joins TRBV18 to TRBJ1-2; unclear D gene. This CDR3 region has 12 residues. V shed 2 bases and J shed 8 bases, with 9 bases lying between them. From germline, CDR1 is KGHSH and CDR2 LQKENI. The CDR3 protein is CASSPEGGGYTF. In DNA form, the CDR3 reads TGTGCCAGCTCACCAGAGGGAGGAGGCTACACCTTC.

The chain combines TRBV10-2 with TRBJ2-3, with D uncertain. This CDR3 spans 14 amino acids. Germline CDR1 WSHSY, CDR2 SAAADI. Trimming cost V 1 base and J 2 bases, with 7 bases left between them. The CDR3 region has the DNA TGCGCCAGCAGTGAGTTACTCCACACAGATACGCAGTATTTT. Its translation: CASSELLHTDTQYF.

The chain carries TRBV2 and TRBJ1-4, with 8 bases that match TRBD1. CDR3 length equals 14 residues. V was clipped by 6 bases and J by 5 bases; unmatched bases: 5. Germline lookup yields CDR1 SNHLY and CDR2 FYNNEI. The CDR3 DNA follows: TGTGCCAGCAGGAGACAGGGGCCGAATGAAAAACTGTTTTTT. Its translation is CASRRQGPNEKLFF.

The chain uses TRBV6-5 and TRBJ2-7, with 7 bases identical to TRBD1. CDR3 length: 15 residues. Germline V gene data show CDR1 as MNHEY and CDR2 as SVGAGI. V lost 4 bases and J lost 2; bases outside the gene matches: 8. CDR3 region: CASSSTTDRAYEQYF. As DNA, the CDR3 is TGTGCCAGCAGTTCCACAACCGACAGGGCCTACGAGCAGTACTTC.

The V and J genes are TRBV2 and TRBJ2-2, with D possibly TRBD1 on 6 matching bases. The germline V and J ends were trimmed by 6 bases and 4 bases, with 9 bases remaining between them. The germline gives CDR1 SNHLY, CDR2 FYNNEI. The CDR3 contains 13 residues. In DNA form, the CDR3 reads TGTGCCAGCAGCCGGGACACCACCGGGGAGCTGTTTTTT. It codes for CASSRDTTGELFF.

This rearrangement joins TRBV7-9 to TRBJ2-5; perhaps TRBD1 as D (5 bases). CDR3 length: 13 residues. Germline assignment: CDR1 SEHNR and CDR2 FQNEAQ (reference sequence). Trimming cost V 6 bases and J 5 bases, with 13 bases left between them. The chain's CDR3 is CASSVRGLETQYF. The CDR3 DNA is TGTGCCAGCAGTGTAAGGGGCTTGGAGACCCAGTACTTC.

The rearrangement uses TRBV18 and TRBJ2-1; the D gene is possibly TRBD1 (5 bases). Trimming shortened V by 3 bases and J by 4 bases, and 13 bases separated the two germline ends. The CDR3 is 15 amino acids. CDR1 is KGHSH, CDR2 LQKENI, per germline. CDR3 nucleotide sequence: TGTGCCAGCTCACCGAATCTTAGACAGTACAATGAGCAGTTCTTC. Residues: CASSPNLRQYNEQFF.

V gene TRBV28 combines with J gene TRBJ2-7, with D unresolved. Trimming took 4 bases from V and 7 from J, leaving 23 bases between them. Germline CDR1 reads MDHEN; CDR2 reads SYDVKM. This CDR3 is built from 16 residues. The CDR3 spells CASSSETALAFREQYF. In DNA form, the CDR3 reads TGTGCCAGCAGTTCGGAGACGGCCCTCGCATTTCGGGAGCAGTACTTC.

The chain recombines TRBV18 with TRBJ1-1; D is unresolved. Germline CDR1 and CDR2: KGHSH and LQKENI. The CDR3 covers 15 residues. V was pared by 1 base and J by 4 bases, with 13 bases between. CDR3 residues: CASSPQGGETTEAFF. In DNA form, the CDR3 reads TGTGCCAGCTCACCACAGGGTGGGGAGACCACTGAAGCTTTCTTT.

The chain employs TRBV6-5 and TRBJ2-1; 8 bases are a match to TRBD2. The CDR3 runs to 15 residues. Per the germline V gene, CDR1 is MNHEY and CDR2 is SVGAGI. The junction had 7 bases not matched to a gene; V was cut back by 7 bases and J by 2 bases. The CDR3 here is CASTIAGHPYNEQFF. CDR3 bases: TGTGCCAGCACCATAGCGGGGCACCCCTACAATGAGCAGTTCTTC.

The V gene is TRBV4-1, the J gene TRBJ2-7, with 8 bases matching TRBD1. The germline CDR1 and CDR2 sequences are MGHRA and YSYEKL. The CDR3 totals 16 residues. With 0 bases clipped from V and 0 bases from J, the junction kept 4 bases outside the gene matches. The CDR3 sequence: CASSQDGGTGSYEQYF. For the CDR3, the DNA is TGCGCCAGCAGCCAAGATGGGGGGACAGGCTCCTACGAGCAGTACTTC.

The chain recombines TRBV6-1 with TRBJ2-5; 7 bases agree with TRBD1. CDR3 length: 14 amino acids. The germline V gene encodes CDR1 MNHNS and CDR2 SASEGT. V lost 4 bases to trimming and J lost 1 base; unmatched junction nucleotides: 3. DNA of the CDR3: TGTGCCAGCAGTGTTTACAGGGGCCAAGAGACCCAGTACTTC. Its translation is CASSVYRGQETQYF.

The chain combines TRBV19 with TRBJ2-7, with 7 bases lining up with TRBD2. The length of the CDR3 is 19 residues. Trimming took 0 bases from V and 3 from J; bases not matched to a gene: 17. Germline V lookup: CDR1 LNHDA, CDR2 SQIVND (reference sequence). CDR3 coding DNA: TGTGCCAGTAGTATAGAGCTACTAAGTGGGAGCGGGAACTTCTACGAGCAGTACTTC. It translates to CASSIELLSGSGNFYEQYF. Using reference TRBV19 and TRBJ2-7 for the parts outside the CDR3, the full variable domain is DGGITQSPKYLFRKEGQNVTLSCEQNLNHDAMYWYRQDPGQGLRLIYYSQIVNDFQKGDIAEGYSVSREKKESFPLTVTSAQKNPTAFYLCASSIELLSGSGNFYEQYFGPGTRLTVT.

This chain joins TRBV2 and TRBJ1-5; possible D gene TRBD1, 5 bases. Trimming shortened V by 6 bases and J by 6 bases, and 15 bases separated the two germline ends. The CDR3 is 14 residues long. Germline-derived CDR1 and CDR2 are SNHLY and FYNNEI. For the CDR3, the DNA is TGTGCCAGCAGAGGCGGGGGGTTGGGTCAGCCCCAGCATTTT. This gives the protein CASRGGGLGQPQHF.